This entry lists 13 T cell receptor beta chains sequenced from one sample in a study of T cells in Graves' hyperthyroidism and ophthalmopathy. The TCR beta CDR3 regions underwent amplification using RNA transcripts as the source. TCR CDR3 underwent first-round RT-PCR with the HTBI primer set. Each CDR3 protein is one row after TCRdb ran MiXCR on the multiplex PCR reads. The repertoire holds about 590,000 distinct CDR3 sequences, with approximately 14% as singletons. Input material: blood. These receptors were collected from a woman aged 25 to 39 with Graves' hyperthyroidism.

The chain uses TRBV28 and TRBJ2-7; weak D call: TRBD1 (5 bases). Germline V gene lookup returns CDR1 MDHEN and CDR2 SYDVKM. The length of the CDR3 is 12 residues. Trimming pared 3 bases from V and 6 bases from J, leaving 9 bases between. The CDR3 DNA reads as TGTGCCAGCAGTTTGAGACAGACCGAGCAGTACTTC. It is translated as CASSLRQTEQYF. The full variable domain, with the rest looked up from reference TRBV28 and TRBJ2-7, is DVKVTQSSRYLVKRTGEKVFLECVQDMDHENMFWYRQDPGLGLRLIYFSYDVKMKEKGDIPEGYSVSREKKERFSLILESASTNQTSMYLCASSLRQTEQYFGPGTRLTVT.

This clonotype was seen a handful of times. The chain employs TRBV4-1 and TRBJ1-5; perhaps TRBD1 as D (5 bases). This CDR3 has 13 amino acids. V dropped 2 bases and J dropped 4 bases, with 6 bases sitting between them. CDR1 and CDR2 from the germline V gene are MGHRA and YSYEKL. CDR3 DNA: TGCGCCAGCAGCCAACGGGGGAATCAGCCCCAGCATTTT. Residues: CASSQRGNQPQHF.

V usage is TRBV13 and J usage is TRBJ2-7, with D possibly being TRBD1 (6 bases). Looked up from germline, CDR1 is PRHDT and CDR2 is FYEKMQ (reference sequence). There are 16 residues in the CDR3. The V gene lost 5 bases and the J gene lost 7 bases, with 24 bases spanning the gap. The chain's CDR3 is CASSRTDSDESIEQYF. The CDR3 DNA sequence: TGTGCCAGCAGCCGTACGGACAGTGACGAATCGATTGAGCAGTACTTC. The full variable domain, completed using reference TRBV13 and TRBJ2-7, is AAGVIQSPRHLIKEKRETATLKCYPIPRHDTVYWYQQGPGQDPQFLISFYEKMQSDKGSIPDRFSAQQFSDYHSELNMSSLELGDSALYFCASSRTDSDESIEQYFGPGTRLTVT.

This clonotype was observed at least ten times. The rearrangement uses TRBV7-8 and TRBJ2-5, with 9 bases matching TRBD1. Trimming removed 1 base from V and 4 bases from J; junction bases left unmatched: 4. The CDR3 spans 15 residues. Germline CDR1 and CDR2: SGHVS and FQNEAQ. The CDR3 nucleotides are TGTGCCAGCAGCTTAGACAGGGGGCCGGGAGAGACCCAGTACTTC. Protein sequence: CASSLDRGPGETQYF.

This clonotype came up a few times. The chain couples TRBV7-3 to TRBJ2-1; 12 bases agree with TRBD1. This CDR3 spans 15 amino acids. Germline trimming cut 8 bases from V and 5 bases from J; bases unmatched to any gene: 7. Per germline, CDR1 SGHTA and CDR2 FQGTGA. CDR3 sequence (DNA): TGTGCCAGCGCCGGGACAGGGGGCAGCGACAATGAGCAGTTCTTC. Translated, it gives CASAGTGGSDNEQFF.

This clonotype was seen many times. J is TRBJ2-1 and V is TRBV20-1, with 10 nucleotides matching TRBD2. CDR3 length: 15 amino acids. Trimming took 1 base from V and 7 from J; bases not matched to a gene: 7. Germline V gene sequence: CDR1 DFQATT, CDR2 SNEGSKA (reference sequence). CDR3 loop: CSARGEREGTNEQFF. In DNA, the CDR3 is TGCAGTGCTAGAGGAGAGCGGGAGGGAACTAATGAGCAGTTCTTC.

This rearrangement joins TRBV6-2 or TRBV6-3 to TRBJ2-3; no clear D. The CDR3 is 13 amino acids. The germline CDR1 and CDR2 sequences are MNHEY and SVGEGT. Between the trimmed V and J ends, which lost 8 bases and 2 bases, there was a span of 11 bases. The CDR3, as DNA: TGTGCCAGCCCACTTGGACCCACAGATACGCAGTATTTT. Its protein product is CASPLGPTDTQYF.

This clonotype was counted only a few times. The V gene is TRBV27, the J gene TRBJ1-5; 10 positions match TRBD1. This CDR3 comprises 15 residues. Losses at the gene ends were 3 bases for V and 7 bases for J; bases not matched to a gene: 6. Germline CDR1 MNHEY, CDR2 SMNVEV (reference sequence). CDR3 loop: CASSLGTGVGQPQHF. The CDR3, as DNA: TGTGCCAGCAGTTTGGGGACAGGGGTAGGCCAGCCCCAGCATTTT.

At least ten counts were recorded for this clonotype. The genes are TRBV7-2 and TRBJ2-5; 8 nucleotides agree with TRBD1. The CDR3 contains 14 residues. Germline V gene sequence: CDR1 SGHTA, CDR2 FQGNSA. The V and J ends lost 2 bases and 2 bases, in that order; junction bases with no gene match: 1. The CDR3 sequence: CASSLRQGQETQYF. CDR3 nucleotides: TGTGCCAGCAGCTTAAGACAGGGGCAAGAGACCCAGTACTTC.

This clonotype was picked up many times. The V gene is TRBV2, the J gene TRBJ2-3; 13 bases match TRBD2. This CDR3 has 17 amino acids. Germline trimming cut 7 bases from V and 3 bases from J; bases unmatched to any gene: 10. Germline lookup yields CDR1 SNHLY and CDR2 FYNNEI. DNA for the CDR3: TGTGCCAGCAAACGAACTACTAGCGGGAGGGGGACAGATACGCAGTATTTT. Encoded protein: CASKRTTSGRGTDTQYF.

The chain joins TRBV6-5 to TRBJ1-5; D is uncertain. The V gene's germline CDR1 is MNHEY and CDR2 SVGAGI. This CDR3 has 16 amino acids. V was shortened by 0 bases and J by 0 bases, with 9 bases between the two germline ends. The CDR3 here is CASSYSVPGSNQPQHF. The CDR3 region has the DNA TGTGCCAGCAGTTACTCGGTGCCAGGTAGCAATCAGCCCCAGCATTTT.

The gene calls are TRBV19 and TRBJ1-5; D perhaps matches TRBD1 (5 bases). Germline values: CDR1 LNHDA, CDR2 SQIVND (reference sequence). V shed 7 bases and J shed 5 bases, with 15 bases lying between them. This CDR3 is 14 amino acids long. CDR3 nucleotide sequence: TGTGCCAGTAACGGGGGGTATTTCGATCAGCCCCAGCATTTT. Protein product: CASNGGYFDQPQHF.

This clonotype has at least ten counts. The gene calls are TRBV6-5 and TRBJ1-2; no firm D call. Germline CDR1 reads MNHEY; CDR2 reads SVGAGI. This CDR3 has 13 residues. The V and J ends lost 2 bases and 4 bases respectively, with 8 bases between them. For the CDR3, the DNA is TGTGCCAGCAGTTACGACTCAAGCTATGGCTACACCTTC. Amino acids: CASSYDSSYGYTF.